Below are 22 T cell receptor beta chains sequenced from a single sample in a study of identical twins. One entry per CDR3 protein, called by TCRdb with MiXCR from the 5' RACE reads. The table has 550,000 to 700,000 distinct CDR3 sequences, 9% to 10% seen once. The same sample was also used in a study of yellow fever vaccine responses in identical twins.

Sequenced input: PBMCs. The receptors here all came from a woman aged 18-29 years in good health.

This clonotype was counted ten times or more. The V and J genes are TRBV10-3 and TRBJ1-5, with TRBD1 as a possible D gene (6 bases). Trimming cost V 3 bases and J 9 bases, with 12 bases left between them. CDR3 length: 13 amino acids. CDR1 ENHRY and CDR2 SYGVKD come from the germline V gene. As DNA, the CDR3 is TGTGCCATCAGTGACTCACCCAGGGGGCCCCAGCATTTT. This sequence encodes CAISDSPRGPQHF.

This clonotype came up many times. The chain employs TRBV12-3 or TRBV12-4 and TRBJ1-1; D unclear. The V end was cut by 6 bases, the J end by 5 bases, with 13 bases between. The CDR3 totals 13 residues. The CDR3 sequence is CASSQNDKTEAFF. CDR3 DNA sequence: TGTGCCAGCAGCCAGAATGACAAGACTGAAGCTTTCTTT.

There are many counts of this clonotype. The chain combines TRBV12-3 or TRBV12-4 with TRBJ2-3; D is perhaps TRBD1 or TRBD2 (6 bases each). The length of the CDR3 is 14 residues. V lost 2 bases and J lost 4, with 10 bases in between. The CDR3 reads CASSLWGAADTQYF. In nucleotides, the CDR3 is TGTGCCAGCAGTTTATGGGGGGCGGCAGATACGCAGTATTTT.

The chain recombines TRBV6-1 with TRBJ1-1; 7 bases agree with TRBD1. CDR3 length: 15 residues. With V trimmed by 5 bases and J by 5 bases, 11 bases remained unmatched. CDR1 is MNHNS and CDR2 is SASEGT in the germline V gene. The CDR3, as DNA: TGTGCCAGCAGTCCTCAAACGACAGGGAGGACTGAAGCTTTCTTT. Translating it yields CASSPQTTGRTEAFF.

This clonotype was observed many times. The genes are TRBV6-5 and TRBJ2-7, with 7 bases that match TRBD1. The CDR3 loop spans 16 amino acids. Losses at the gene ends were 0 bases for V and 1 base for J; bases not matched to a gene: 6. Germline-derived CDR1 and CDR2 are MNHEY and SVGAGI. CDR3 sequence (DNA): TGTGCCAGCAGTTACTCCCGGACAGGTACTTCCTACGAGCAGTACTTC. Its protein product is CASSYSRTGTSYEQYF.

The J gene is TRBJ2-1, the V gene TRBV20-1; D assignment may be TRBD1 or TRBD2 (6 bases each). V was clipped by 5 bases and J by 0 bases, with 8 bases between them. The CDR3 has 13 amino acids. CDR1 is DFQATT, CDR2 SNEGSKA, per germline (reference sequence). The CDR3: CSAWGASYNEQFF. The DNA for the CDR3 is TGCAGTGCTTGGGGGGCCTCCTACAATGAGCAGTTCTTC.

The genes are TRBV20-1 and TRBJ2-7; 9 positions match TRBD1. With 3 bases clipped from V and 5 bases from J, the junction kept 11 bases outside the gene matches. Germline loops: CDR1 DFQATT, CDR2 SNEGSKA (reference sequence). This CDR3 is 15 amino acids long. This CDR3 is CSASTGTGKSHEQYF. The CDR3, as DNA: TGCAGTGCTAGTACCGGGACAGGGAAATCCCACGAGCAGTACTTC.

Only a few counts were recorded for this clonotype. The V gene is TRBV6-5, the J gene TRBJ2-5, with 7 bases that match TRBD1. With V trimmed by 1 base and J by 2 bases, 7 bases remained unmatched. This CDR3 has 16 amino acids. Germline lookup yields CDR1 MNHEY and CDR2 SVGAGI. The CDR3 sequence: CASSYWKGQAQETQYF. The CDR3 DNA reads as TGTGCCAGCAGTTACTGGAAAGGACAGGCTCAAGAGACCCAGTACTTC.

This clonotype showed up many times. The rearrangement links TRBV29-1 to TRBJ2-7; 9 nucleotides agree with TRBD1. This CDR3 has 15 amino acids. Germline lookup yields CDR1 SQVTM and CDR2 ANQGSEA. V lost 6 bases to trimming and J lost 0 bases; unmatched junction nucleotides: 9. CDR3 nucleotides: TGCAGCGTCCCGGGACAGGGAATAACCTCCTACGAGCAGTACTTC. It specifies CSVPGQGITSYEQYF.

J is TRBJ1-6 and V is TRBV7-2; D is unclear. The germline V and J ends were trimmed by 2 bases and 8 bases, with 10 bases remaining between them. The CDR3 length is 14 residues. CDR1 is SGHTA, CDR2 FQGNSA, per germline. CDR3 region: CASSLMASDSPLHF. CDR3 in DNA: TGTGCCAGCAGCTTAATGGCTTCTGATTCACCCCTCCACTTT.

The gene calls are TRBV29-1 and TRBJ2-1; 12 bases map to TRBD1. The CDR3 sequence is 17 residues long. Trimming at V came to 3 bases and at J to 3 bases, leaving 9 bases not matched to a gene. In germline, CDR1 is SQVTM, CDR2 ANQGSEA. CDR3 nucleotides: TGCAGCGTTGACGGGACAGGGGGCTCCGAGAACTACAATGAGCAGTTCTTC. Its protein product is CSVDGTGGSENYNEQFF.

This clonotype was seen a handful of times. This rearrangement joins TRBV29-1 to TRBJ2-3; D ambiguous. The ends were cut back, 6 bases at V and 0 bases at J, with 7 bases in the middle. The CDR3 spans 12 residues. Germline lookup yields CDR1 SQVTM and CDR2 ANQGSEA. Here the CDR3 reads CSVRYSTDTQYF. In DNA form, the CDR3 reads TGCAGCGTGCGGTATAGCACAGATACGCAGTATTTT.

The sample holds a few counts of this clonotype. This chain links TRBV28 with TRBJ2-7; the match to TRBD1 covers 11 bases. CDR1 and CDR2 from the germline V gene are MDHEN and SYDVKM. This CDR3 has 15 residues. J lost 3 bases, V lost 7 bases, and 8 bases had no gene match. The CDR3 DNA reads as TGTGCCAGCACCGCCACGGGACAGGGGGGCTACGAGCAGTACTTC. It translates to CASTATGQGGYEQYF. Full variable domain (rest looked up from reference TRBV28 and TRBJ2-7): DVKVTQSSRYLVKRTGEKVFLECVQDMDHENMFWYRQDPGLGLRLIYFSYDVKMKEKGDIPEGYSVSREKKERFSLILESASTNQTSMYLCASTATGQGGYEQYFGPGTRLTVT.

This clonotype has more than one count but fewer than ten. J is TRBJ1-1 and V is TRBV6-2 or TRBV6-3; unclear D gene. The CDR3 is 14 amino acids. CDR1 and CDR2 from the germline V gene are MNHEY and SVGEGT. The germline V and J ends were trimmed by 2 bases and 0 bases, with 7 bases remaining between them. The CDR3 region is CASSYGTMNTEAFF. The CDR3 nucleotides read TGTGCCAGCAGTTACGGCACCATGAACACTGAAGCTTTCTTT.

This clonotype has at least ten counts. V is TRBV5-1 and J is TRBJ2-7; tentatively, D is TRBD1 or TRBD2 (5 bases each). V dropped 7 bases and J dropped 4 bases, with 18 bases sitting between them. The V gene's germline CDR1 is SGHRS and CDR2 YFSETQ. The CDR3 is 14 residues long. CDR3 DNA: TGCGCCAGCCGACTAAGTGGGGCAGAGTACGAGCAGTACTTC. Amino acids: CASRLSGAEYEQYF. Full variable domain (missing parts from reference TRBV5-1 and TRBJ2-7): KAGVTQTPRYLIKTRGQQVTLSCSPISGHRSVSWYQQTPGQGLQFLFEYFSETQRNKGNFPGRFSGRQFSNSRSEMNVSTLELGDSALYLCASRLSGAEYEQYFGPGTRLTVT.

This clonotype was seen repeatedly, ten times or more. The V call is TRBV9, the J call TRBJ2-1, with TRBD2 matching 7 bases. Germline values: CDR1 SGDLS, CDR2 YYNGEE. The CDR3 loop spans 15 amino acids. Trimming cost V 0 bases and J 3 bases; bases outside gene matches: 3. The CDR3 region is CASSVEASGYNEQFF. The CDR3 nucleotides read TGTGCCAGCAGCGTAGAGGCTAGCGGCTACAATGAGCAGTTCTTC.

This clonotype showed up many times. The genes are TRBV3-1 and TRBJ2-1; D is unclear. The V and J ends lost 0 bases and 1 base respectively, with 7 bases between them. The CDR3 has 15 amino acids. Germline CDR1 and CDR2: LGHDT and YNNKEL (reference sequence). In DNA, the CDR3 is TGTGCCAGCAGCCAAGATTGGGTTTCCTACAATGAGCAGTTCTTC. This sequence encodes CASSQDWVSYNEQFF.

This rearrangement joins TRBV29-1 to TRBJ2-1; TRBD2 aligns across 10 bases. V shed 6 bases, J shed 11 bases, and the junction held 10 bases outside the gene matches. The CDR3 is 13 amino acids. Germline V gives CDR1 SQVTM, CDR2 ANQGSEA. In nucleotides, the CDR3 is TGCAGCGTGGCCCAGCGGGGGGGTGAAAAGCAGTTCTTC. As protein: CSVAQRGGEKQFF.

This clonotype was counted ten times or more. The genes are TRBV28 and TRBJ2-1; perhaps D is TRBD1 or TRBD2 (5 bases each). The germline V and J ends were trimmed by 7 bases and 5 bases, with 18 bases remaining between them. This CDR3 has 15 amino acids. Germline V CDR1 and CDR2: MDHEN, SYDVKM. As DNA, the CDR3 is TGTGCCAGCACCTTACCGGGACCATCTAACAATGAGCAGTTCTTC. This sequence encodes CASTLPGPSNNEQFF.

This chain links TRBV5-6 with TRBJ1-6, with D possibly being TRBD1 (6 bases). Germline CDR1 SGHDT, CDR2 YYEEEE. V gave up 6 bases and J gave up 0 bases, with 13 bases separating them. The CDR3 loop spans 16 amino acids. CDR3 sequence: CASTRTESSYNSPLHF. The CDR3 DNA is TGTGCCAGCACCCGGACAGAGAGCTCCTATAATTCACCCCTCCACTTT.

This clonotype was recorded many times. The V call is TRBV5-4, the J call TRBJ1-5; 8 bases fit TRBD1. V shed 0 bases and J 6 bases; nucleotides not matched to a gene: 2. The germline gives CDR1 SGHNT, CDR2 YYREEE (reference sequence). This CDR3 has 14 residues. The CDR3 nucleotides are TGTGCCAGCAGCTTGGGACAGGGGAGTCAGCCCCAGCATTTT. This translates into CASSLGQGSQPQHF.

The V call is TRBV4-3, the J call TRBJ2-7; 11 nucleotides match TRBD2. Germline lookup yields CDR1 LGHNA and CDR2 YSLEER. V was clipped by 3 bases and J by 6 bases; unmatched bases: 13. CDR3 size: 17 residues. The CDR3 here is CASSHEFSGREYSEQYF. In DNA, the CDR3 is TGCGCCAGCAGCCATGAGTTTAGCGGGAGGGAGTATAGCGAGCAGTACTTC.